This entry lists 29 T cell receptor beta chains sequenced from one sample in a study of Tregs in tolerant kidney transplant recipients. The assay was immunoSEQ multiplex PCR, and TCRdb's table has in-frame clones only and misses some. The table has over 50,000 clones, 70% to 90% seen once. This sample comprised Tregs from blood, obtained before the transplant. These receptor sequences come from a human donor who received a combined kidney and bone marrow transplant.

The chain couples TRBV6-5 to TRBJ1-3; the D gene is possibly TRBD1 (5 bases). Germline values: CDR1 MNHEY, CDR2 SVGAGI. The CDR3 sequence is 11 residues long. The germline V and J ends were trimmed by 7 bases and 8 bases, with 9 bases remaining between them. CDR3 in amino acids: CASTGGDTIYF. The CDR3 DNA sequence: TGTGCCAGCACCGGGGGTGACACCATATATTTT.

The chain couples TRBV30 to TRBJ2-5, with D maybe TRBD1 (6 bases). Germline V gene data show CDR1 as GTSNPN and CDR2 as SVGIG (reference sequence). This CDR3 has 13 amino acids. Between the trimmed V and J ends, which lost 5 bases and 3 bases, there was a span of 13 bases. CDR3 sequence (DNA): TGTGCCTGGTGCTTACAGGGTAAAGAGACCCAGTACTTC. Translated: CAWCLQGKETQYF. Full variable domain (rest looked up from reference TRBV30 and TRBJ2-5): SQTIHQWPATLVQPVGSPLSLECTVEGTSNPNLYWYRQAAGRGLQLLFYSVGIGQISSEVPQNLSASRPQDRQFILSSKKLLLSDSGFYLCAWCLQGKETQYFGPGTRLLVL.

The chain uses TRBV27 and TRBJ2-3; D remains ambiguous. The CDR3 is 16 amino acids. Germline lookup yields CDR1 MNHEY and CDR2 SMNVEV (reference sequence). V lost 6 bases and J lost 0, with 16 bases in between. As DNA, the CDR3 is TGTGCCAGCAGGGGGTCTGTGCGTATAAGCACAGATACGCAGTATTTT. Protein product: CASRGSVRISTDTQYF.

This chain connects TRBV6-5 to TRBJ1-1; D uncertain. V gave up 0 bases and J gave up 4 bases, with 9 bases separating them. The CDR3 covers 14 residues. CDR1 is MNHEY and CDR2 is SVGAGI in the germline V gene. The CDR3 loop is CASSYSLTFTEAFF. The CDR3 region has the DNA TGTGCCAGCAGTTACTCGTTGACCTTCACTGAAGCTTTCTTT.

The V call is TRBV28, the J call TRBJ2-7, with D perhaps matching TRBD1 or TRBD2 (6 bases each). V dropped 2 bases and J dropped 2 bases, with 13 bases sitting between them. The CDR3 has 15 amino acids. Germline V gene data show CDR1 as MDHEN and CDR2 as SYDVKM. CDR3 protein: CASSLRGGSTYEQYF. DNA of the CDR3: TGTGCCAGCAGTTTACGAGGGGGGTCTACCTACGAGCAGTACTTC.

This clone was detected a few times. The V gene is TRBV7-2, the J gene TRBJ2-7; 11 positions match TRBD1. In germline, CDR1 is SGHTA, CDR2 FQGNSA. This CDR3 has 14 amino acids. V lost 4 bases and J lost 4; bases outside the gene matches: 3. Written as DNA, the CDR3 is TGTGCCAGCAGCTGGGGACAGGGGGGTTACGAGCAGTACTTC. Translation gives CASSWGQGGYEQYF.

The rearrangement uses TRBV5-1 and TRBJ2-2, with D uncertain. Germline assignment: CDR1 SGHRS and CDR2 YFSETQ. CDR3 length equals 14 residues. V was shortened by 6 bases and J by 0 bases, with 9 bases between the two germline ends. In DNA, the CDR3 is TGCGCCAGCACGGTGGTACCGAACACCGGGGAGCTGTTTTTT. Translated: CASTVVPNTGELFF.

About this clone itself: One end of the junction is discordant with germline, which a read error may explain. In the same sample, other DNA sequences code for this CDR3. The chain combines TRBV23-1 with TRBJ2-3; D might be TRBD2 (5 bases). TRBV23-1 is classed as an ORF, of uncertain function. The length of the CDR3 is 17 residues. The CDR3 bases are TGCGCCAGCAGTCAATCGATCCTAGCAGATAGCACAGATACGCAGTACTTT. Its protein product is CASSQSILADSTDTQYF.

V and J are TRBV7-6 and TRBJ2-3; the match to TRBD2 covers 10 bases. Trimming cost V 1 base and J 1 base; bases outside gene matches: 5. Germline V gene sequence: CDR1 SGHVS, CDR2 FNYEAQ. The CDR3 contains 17 residues. In nucleotides, the CDR3 is TGTGCCAGCAGCTTAGTGGGGCTAGCGGGGGGCACAGATACGCAGTATTTT. Encoded protein: CASSLVGLAGGTDTQYF. The full variable domain, rest sourced from reference TRBV7-6 and TRBJ2-3, is GAGVSQSPRYKVTKRGQDVALRCDPISGHVSLYWYRQALGQGPEFLTYFNYEAQQDKSGLPNDRFSAERPEGSISTLTIQRTEQRDSAMYRCASSLVGLAGGTDTQYFGPGTRLTVL.

V gene TRBV6-5 combines with J gene TRBJ2-3; maybe TRBD2 (7 bases). CDR1 MNHEY and CDR2 SVGAGI come from the germline V gene. CDR3 length: 14 amino acids. V lost 3 bases to trimming and J lost 4 bases, with 11 bases between them. As DNA, the CDR3 is TGTGCCAGCAGTTATGGAGGGGGGGCAGATACGCAGTATTTT. It encodes CASSYGGGADTQYF.

The gene calls are TRBV10-2 and TRBJ1-5; D perhaps matches TRBD1 (6 bases). Germline V gene lookup returns CDR1 WSHSY and CDR2 SAAADI. V was cut by 3 bases and J by 6 bases, with 18 bases left in between. This CDR3 has 16 amino acids. CDR3: CASSDLVGGLGQPQHF. The CDR3 DNA follows: TGCGCCAGCAGTGACCTGGTGGGGGGGCTAGGTCAGCCCCAGCATTTT.

This chain connects TRBV28 to TRBJ2-3, with unresolved D. CDR1 MDHEN and CDR2 SYDVKM come from the germline V gene. V dropped 8 bases and J dropped 8 bases, with 8 bases sitting between them. The CDR3 is 10 residues long. The CDR3, as DNA: TGTGCCAGCGCTGCTAGTACGCAGTATTTT. Its protein product is CASAASTQYF.

The chain employs TRBV21-1 and TRBJ2-1; the table gives TRBD1 as D, unverified against the DNA. TRBV21-1 is a documented pseudogene. The CDR3 has 16 amino acids. CDR3 sequence (DNA): TGTGCCAGCAGCCCCAGGGGGGACAGGGGTAAAAATGAGCAGTTCTTC. Protein: CASSPRGDRGKNEQFF.

The chain uses TRBV29-1 and TRBJ2-2; D perhaps matches TRBD2 (6 bases). The CDR3 has 14 amino acids. Germline V gene data show CDR1 as SQVTM and CDR2 as ANQGSEA. Between the trimmed V and J ends, which lost 7 bases and 4 bases, there was a span of 16 bases. CDR3 sequence reads: CSAISGLVTGELFF. The CDR3 DNA reads as TGCAGCGCCATCAGCGGGTTGGTCACCGGGGAGCTGTTTTTT.

The chain joins TRBV7-9 to TRBJ2-1, with a weak D call TRBD2 (5 bases). V lost 1 base, J lost 7 bases, and 26 bases lay in between. The germline V gene has CDR1 SEHNR and CDR2 FQNEAQ (reference sequence). CDR3 size: 19 residues. The CDR3 region is CASSLGVRLAGGGGNEQFF. The CDR3 nucleotides read TGTGCCAGCAGCTTAGGTGTCAGGCTAGCAGGAGGAGGAGGAAATGAGCAGTTCTTC.

This clone appeared a single time. The chain joins TRBV6-1 to TRBJ1-5; the D is unclear. The V and J ends lost 5 bases and 5 bases respectively, with 10 bases between them. Germline assignment: CDR1 MNHNS and CDR2 SASEGT. CDR3 length: 13 residues. The CDR3 sequence: CASSLGRDQPQHF. The CDR3 coding sequence is TGTGCCAGCAGTCTAGGGAGGGATCAGCCCCAGCATTTT.

The chain joins TRBV19 to TRBJ2-4, with 11 bases matching TRBD1. Germline CDR1 and CDR2: LNHDA and SQIVND (reference sequence). Losses at the gene ends were 6 bases for V and 11 bases for J; bases not matched to a gene: 3. The CDR3 extends over 12 amino acids. The CDR3 DNA is TGTGCCAGTAGGCGGGACAGGGGGGTTCAGTACTTC. It yields the protein CASRRDRGVQYF.

This clone was recorded only once. The rearrangement links TRBV10-3 to TRBJ2-5, with D possibly being TRBD1 (5 bases). V lost 9 bases and J 2 bases, leaving 10 bases between the germline ends. From germline, CDR1 is ENHRY and CDR2 SYGVKD. The CDR3 consists of 12 residues. The CDR3 here is CAIGQLQETQYF. The CDR3 DNA follows: TGTGCCATTGGACAACTACAAGAGACCCAGTACTTC.

This clone has only one observation. This chain uses TRBV6-1 with TRBJ1-2; D is unclear. CDR3 size: 15 residues. Germline-derived CDR1 and CDR2 are MNHNS and SASEGT. The germline V and J ends were trimmed by 1 base and 4 bases, with 13 bases remaining between them. CDR3 sequence reads: CASSEEWGIGYGYTF. CDR3 in DNA: TGTGCCAGCAGTGAAGAGTGGGGTATCGGCTATGGCTACACCTTC.

About this clone itself: This sample also contains other DNA sequences that code for the same CDR3. This rearrangement joins TRBV6-1 to TRBJ2-3; D is perhaps TRBD1 or TRBD2 (5 bases each). V was clipped by 6 bases and J by 4 bases, with 14 bases between them. This CDR3 is built from 14 residues. Germline V gives CDR1 MNHNS, CDR2 SASEGT. CDR3 bases: TGTGCCAGCAGGCCGGGACGCCCCTCAGATACGCAGTATTTT. It specifies CASRPGRPSDTQYF.

The chain couples TRBV18 to TRBJ1-1; D may be TRBD1 (6 bases). The germline V and J ends were trimmed by 6 bases and 0 bases, with 14 bases remaining between them. In germline, CDR1 is KGHSH, CDR2 LQKENI. The CDR3 extends over 15 amino acids. For the CDR3, the DNA is TGTGCCAGCTCCTGGGGGCAGGGGTTGAACACTGAAGCTTTCTTT. Amino acid sequence: CASSWGQGLNTEAFF.

V usage is TRBV5-6 and J usage is TRBJ1-1; perhaps TRBD1 as D (6 bases). The CDR3 totals 16 residues. The V end was cut by 0 bases, the J end by 0 bases, with 12 bases between. Germline V gene sequence: CDR1 SGHDT, CDR2 YYEEEE. CDR3 DNA: TGTGCCAGCAGCTTGGCCCTCGGACAGATGAACACTGAAGCTTTCTTT. Translated: CASSLALGQMNTEAFF.

The rearrangement links TRBV5-1 to TRBJ1-1; maybe TRBD1 (5 bases). The V gene lost 0 bases and the J gene lost 4 bases, with 7 bases spanning the gap. The CDR3 totals 13 residues. Germline CDR1 is SGHRS and CDR2 is YFSETQ. The CDR3 DNA reads TGCGCCAGCAGCTTGGACGGGGGCACTGAAGCTTTCTTT. Its translation is CASSLDGGTEAFF.

The chain is built from TRBV11-2 and TRBJ2-5, with TRBD1 as a possible D gene (5 bases). Per germline, CDR1 SGHAT and CDR2 FQNNGV. The CDR3 loop spans 17 amino acids. V lost 5 bases and J lost 2, with 21 bases in between. CDR3 amino acids: CASSPSPRTKAQETQYF. The CDR3 nucleotides read TGTGCCAGCAGCCCCTCCCCCAGGACAAAGGCGCAAGAGACCCAGTACTTC.

The CDR3 DNA follows: TGTGCCAGCAGTGTTGGACAGCCCCCGGGCTACACCTTC. Translating it yields CASSVGQPPGYTF. This chain links TRBV6-5 with TRBJ1-2; D is possibly TRBD1 (6 bases). The CDR3 totals 13 residues. V was cut by 5 bases and J by 8 bases, with 15 bases left in between. Germline CDR1 reads MNHEY; CDR2 reads SVGAGI.

This clone occurred once. This chain connects TRBV7-2 to TRBJ1-5; D unclear. V was clipped by 3 bases and J by 4 bases, with 10 bases between them. CDR3 length: 14 residues. Germline V gene data show CDR1 as SGHTA and CDR2 as FQGNSA. CDR3 sequence (DNA): TGTGCCAGCAGCTTGCAGGTTGGTAATCAGCCCCAGCATTTT. Translated: CASSLQVGNQPQHF.

This clone has only one observation. V and J are TRBV15 and TRBJ1-5, with a tentative D call TRBD1 (5 bases). The CDR3 extends over 14 amino acids. V shed 5 bases and J shed 2 bases, with 10 bases lying between them. Germline V gives CDR1 LNHNV, CDR2 YYDKDF (reference sequence). The CDR3 sequence: CATSDSLGNQPQHF. CDR3 in DNA: TGTGCCACCAGCGACAGTTTGGGCAATCAGCCCCAGCATTTT.

Notes on this clone: Compared with germline, one end of the junction differs, possibly owing to a read error. V and J are TRBV11-2 and TRBJ2-7, with TRBD2 matching 9 bases. The CDR3 is made up of 19 amino acids. The germline V gene encodes CDR1 SGHAT and CDR2 FQNNGV. The CDR3 DNA reads as TGTGCCAGCAGCCATATAGGGTCTAGCGGGGCCCCAATCTCCTACGAGCGGTACTTC. Translating gives CASSHIGSSGAPISYERYF.

J is TRBJ2-2 and V is TRBV28; D possibly corresponds to TRBD2 (6 bases). CDR1 is MDHEN, CDR2 SYDVKM, per germline. Trimming took 6 bases from V and 2 from J, leaving 10 bases between them. CDR3 length: 14 amino acids. The DNA for the CDR3 is TGTGCCAGCAGCCTTAGCGGAAACACCGGGGAGCTGTTTTTT. Translated, it gives CASSLSGNTGELFF.